The 22 T cell receptor beta chains presented below share a single source sample, sequenced in a study of blood T cell repertoires in COVID-19. The protocol was immunoSEQ multiplex PCR, while the TCRdb copy is restricted to in-frame clones and leaves out a portion. This table has 250,000 or so clones, 86% appearing once. Sample: peripheral blood. The source of these receptors is a woman aged 30 to 39 with active or convalescent COVID-19.

In its sample, this clone was seen a few times. The V call is TRBV20-1, the J call TRBJ2-1; the D is unclear. This CDR3 is built from 11 residues. Germline assignment: CDR1 DFQATT and CDR2 SNEGSKA (reference sequence). V shed 5 bases and J shed 8 bases, with 10 bases lying between them. The CDR3 DNA is TGCAGTGCTCCAAAGACACATGAGCAGTTCTTC. It yields the protein CSAPKTHEQFF.

This clone was observed a few times. V usage is TRBV28 and J usage is TRBJ1-1; D may be TRBD1 (5 bases). CDR1 is MDHEN and CDR2 is SYDVKM in the germline V gene. This CDR3 comprises 14 residues. The ends were cut back, 4 bases at V and 7 bases at J, with 16 bases in the middle. The CDR3, as DNA: TGTGCCAGCAGTTGGAGGGGCGGTAAGGTTGAAGCTTTCTTT. This codes for CASSWRGGKVEAFF. The full variable domain, in which reference TRBV28 and TRBJ1-1 provide the parts outside the CDR3, is DVKVTQSSRYLVKRTGEKVFLECVQDMDHENMFWYRQDPGLGLRLIYFSYDVKMKEKGDIPEGYSVSREKKERFSLILESASTNQTSMYLCASSWRGGKVEAFFGQGTRLTVV.

J is TRBJ2-7 and V is TRBV27, with D possibly TRBD2 on 6 matching bases. Germline CDR1 reads MNHEY; CDR2 reads SMNVEV (reference sequence). The V end was cut by 6 bases, the J end by 3 bases, with 18 bases between. The CDR3 contains 15 residues. The CDR3 region is CASSPSNMGGYEQYF. Written as DNA, the CDR3 is TGTGCCAGCAGCCCTAGTAATATGGGGGGCTACGAGCAGTACTTC.

V gene TRBV19 combines with J gene TRBJ2-3, with D possibly TRBD2 on 5 matching bases. Germline V gene lookup returns CDR1 LNHDA and CDR2 SQIVND (reference sequence). Trimming removed 1 base from V and 8 bases from J, with 13 bases in between. The CDR3 is made up of 14 amino acids. CDR3 amino acids: CASSIVDPGGTQYF. DNA for the CDR3: TGTGCCAGTAGTATAGTTGACCCCGGAGGTACGCAGTATTTT.

V and J are TRBV7-8 and TRBJ2-6; D perhaps matches TRBD1 (5 bases). V dropped 1 base and J dropped 0 bases, with 13 bases sitting between them. The germline gives CDR1 SGHVS, CDR2 FQNEAQ. CDR3 size: 18 residues. The CDR3 DNA follows: TGTGCCAGCAGCTTAGTCCAGGGCCTCGTCTCTGGGGCCAACGTCCTGACTTTC. Translating it yields CASSLVQGLVSGANVLTF.

This chain joins TRBV19 and TRBJ2-5; the match to TRBD2 covers 7 bases. The trim removed 8 bases at V and 4 bases at J, leaving 7 bases unmatched. CDR1 is LNHDA, CDR2 SQIVND, per germline (reference sequence). The CDR3 is 13 amino acids. The CDR3 coding sequence is TGTGCCAGTTGCTCGGGGGGAGGAGAGACCCAGTACTTC. Its translation: CASCSGGGETQYF.

The chain has TRBV6-5 and TRBJ1-3; D gene ambiguous. Trimming pared 6 bases from V and 9 bases from J, leaving 15 bases between. The CDR3 loop spans 13 amino acids. CDR1 and CDR2 (germline): MNHEY, SVGAGI. As DNA, the CDR3 is TGTGCCAGCAGCGCGTCCTGGGAGGGCACCATATATTTT. It encodes CASSASWEGTIYF.

V usage is TRBV6-1 and J usage is TRBJ2-7; unclear D gene. The CDR3 runs 14 residues. Per germline, CDR1 MNHNS and CDR2 SASEGT. The V and J ends lost 3 bases and 6 bases respectively, with 15 bases between them. CDR3 coding DNA: TGTGCCAGCAGTGAGAGACACAGCCCCTCCGAGCAGTACTTC. This translates into CASSERHSPSEQYF.

The chain uses TRBV5-6 and TRBJ1-6, with 8 bases that match TRBD1. This CDR3 has 16 residues. Germline V lookup: CDR1 SGHDT, CDR2 YYEEEE. V shed 4 bases and J 9 bases; nucleotides not matched to a gene: 12. CDR3 region: CASSTQRQGRGSPLHF. The CDR3, as DNA: TGTGCCAGCAGCACCCAAAGACAGGGGAGGGGTTCACCCCTCCACTTT.

This clone has a single count. The V gene is TRBV7-8, the J gene TRBJ2-2, with D perhaps matching TRBD2 (5 bases). Per the germline V gene, CDR1 is SGHVS and CDR2 is FQNEAQ. V was cut by 3 bases and J by 7 bases, with 15 bases left in between. CDR3 length: 15 residues. The CDR3 protein is CASSFEGSMGGELFF. CDR3 DNA sequence: TGTGCCAGCAGCTTTGAGGGCTCGATGGGCGGGGAGCTGTTTTTT. The variable domain in full, with the rest retrieved from reference TRBV7-8 and TRBJ2-2, is GAGVSQSPRYKVAKRGQDVALRCDPISGHVSLFWYQQALGQGPEFLTYFQNEAQLDKSGLPSDRFFAERPEGSVSTLKIQRTQQEDSAVYLCASSFEGSMGGELFFGEGSRLTVL.

The chain recombines TRBV7-9 with TRBJ2-7, with TRBD1 identical over 9 bases. This CDR3 region has 17 residues. Germline V lookup: CDR1 SEHNR, CDR2 FQNEAQ (reference sequence). V was clipped by 6 bases and J by 5 bases; unmatched bases: 17. The CDR3 is CASSFWRWGQGTHEQYF. CDR3 nucleotide sequence: TGTGCCAGCAGTTTTTGGCGGTGGGGACAGGGAACCCACGAGCAGTACTTC. The full variable domain, in which reference TRBV7-9 and TRBJ2-7 provide the parts outside the CDR3, is DTGVSQNPRHKITKRGQNVTFRCDPISEHNRLYWYRQTLGQGPEFLTYFQNEAQLEKSRLLSDRFSAERPKGSFSTLEIQRTEQGDSAMYLCASSFWRWGQGTHEQYFGPGTRLTVT.

The rearrangement links TRBV19 to TRBJ1-6; possible D gene TRBD1, 5 bases. Trimming took off 7 bases at V and 5 bases at J, with 12 bases between the two ends. The CDR3 has 14 amino acids. Germline loops: CDR1 LNHDA, CDR2 SQIVND (reference sequence). The CDR3 loop is CASKGRSDNSPLHF. The CDR3 DNA reads TGTGCCAGTAAGGGGCGCAGCGATAATTCACCCCTCCACTTT.

The chain couples TRBV2 to TRBJ2-7; 7 bases fit TRBD1. This CDR3 spans 15 amino acids. Unmatched junction bases numbered 11, after V lost 5 bases and J lost 4 bases. Looked up from germline, CDR1 is SNHLY and CDR2 is FYNNEI. The CDR3 DNA reads as TGTGCCAGCAGTCAGATGACAGGGTCGATGTACGAGCAGTACTTC. As protein: CASSQMTGSMYEQYF.

This chain joins TRBV19 and TRBJ1-4; the match to TRBD1 covers 7 bases. This CDR3 is 15 amino acids long. V lost 2 bases, J lost 6 bases, and 6 bases stayed unmatched. The germline CDR1 and CDR2 sequences are LNHDA and SQIVND (reference sequence). The CDR3 DNA follows: TGTGCCAGTAGTATAACCGGGACAGTTGATGAAAAACTGTTTTTT. Residues: CASSITGTVDEKLFF.

CDR3 protein: CATSRAGPRINEQFF. The DNA for the CDR3 is TGTGCCACCAGCAGAGCTGGGCCCCGAATCAATGAGCAGTTCTTC. This sequence joins TRBV15 and TRBJ2-1; no clear D gene. The CDR3 runs to 15 residues. Germline CDR1 LNHNV, CDR2 YYDKDF (reference sequence). V shed 1 base and J shed 6 bases, with 13 bases lying between them.

The genes are TRBV7-2 and TRBJ1-4; 10 bases are a match to TRBD1. Trimming removed 5 bases from V and 10 bases from J; junction bases left unmatched: 10. The germline CDR1 and CDR2 sequences are SGHTA and FQGNSA. The CDR3 runs 15 residues. Here the CDR3 DNA reads TGTGCCAGCAGCCCGAGCGGGACAGGGGCGGGAAAACTGTTTTTT. Its protein product is CASSPSGTGAGKLFF.

The chain links TRBV9 to TRBJ1-2; D unclear. The germline gives CDR1 SGDLS, CDR2 YYNGEE. The CDR3 length is 11 residues. Trimming took 3 bases from V and 3 from J, leaving 3 bases between them. The CDR3 nucleotides are TGTGCCAGCAGCGCCTACTATGGCTACACCTTC. Residues: CASSAYYGYTF.

This clone was recorded only once. The V call is TRBV3-1 (or the pseudogene TRBV3-2), the J call TRBJ2-1, with TRBD1 matching 9 bases. The V gene end was trimmed by 4 bases and the J gene end by 8 bases; junction bases not matched to a gene: 9. The CDR3 runs to 15 residues. Germline V gene data show CDR1 as LGHDT and CDR2 as YNNKEL (reference sequence). In nucleotides, the CDR3 is TGTGCCAGCAGCCCCCCGGGGACAGGGTCGTATGAGCAGTTCTTC. This gives the protein CASSPPGTGSYEQFF.

This sequence joins TRBV14 and TRBJ1-2; a possible D gene is TRBD1 (5 bases). Germline-derived CDR1 and CDR2 are SGHDN and FVKESK. The CDR3 consists of 15 residues. Trimming took off 3 bases at V and 3 bases at J, with 14 bases between the two ends. For the CDR3, the DNA is TGTGCCAGCAGCCACCCCGGGGGGAGTGACTATGGCTACACCTTC. Translation gives CASSHPGGSDYGYTF. The entire variable domain, with the rest obtained from reference TRBV14 and TRBJ1-2, is as follows: EAGVTQFPSHSVIEKGQTVTLRCDPISGHDNLYWYRRVMGKEIKFLLHFVKESKQDESGMPNNRFLAERTGGTYSTLKVQPAELEDSGVYFCASSHPGGSDYGYTFGSGTRLTVV.

This clone was seen a handful of times. The V and J genes are TRBV11-3 and TRBJ1-1, with D hard to call. CDR1 and CDR2 from the germline V gene are SGHNT and YENEEA. CDR3 length: 13 residues. V was cut by 3 bases and J by 0 bases, with 5 bases left in between. DNA for the CDR3: TGTGCCAGCAGCTTCTCGGTGAACACTGAAGCTTTCTTT. Translated, it gives CASSFSVNTEAFF. Based on the CDR3 plus reference TRBV11-3 and TRBJ1-1, the full variable domain is EAGVVQSPRYKIIEKKQPVAFWCNPISGHNTLYWYLQNLGQGPELLIRYENEEAVDDSQLPKDRFSAERLKGVDSTLKIQPAELGDSAVYLCASSFSVNTEAFFGQGTRLTVV.

V is TRBV5-6 and J is TRBJ2-2, with D perhaps matching TRBD1 (5 bases). V was pared by 2 bases and J by 4 bases, with 6 bases between. CDR1 is SGHDT and CDR2 is YYEEEE in the germline V gene. The CDR3 consists of 13 residues. The CDR3: CASSFGATGELFF. As DNA, the CDR3 is TGTGCCAGCAGCTTTGGGGCCACCGGGGAGCTGTTTTTT.

V gene TRBV6-5 combines with J gene TRBJ1-1; 7 positions agree with TRBD1. V was pared by 7 bases and J by 4 bases, with 12 bases of the junction left unmatched. Germline CDR1 and CDR2: MNHEY and SVGAGI. The length of the CDR3 is 15 residues. CDR3 region: CASTLTPGGSTEAFF. In DNA, the CDR3 is TGTGCCAGCACCCTAACGCCAGGGGGGTCCACTGAAGCTTTCTTT.